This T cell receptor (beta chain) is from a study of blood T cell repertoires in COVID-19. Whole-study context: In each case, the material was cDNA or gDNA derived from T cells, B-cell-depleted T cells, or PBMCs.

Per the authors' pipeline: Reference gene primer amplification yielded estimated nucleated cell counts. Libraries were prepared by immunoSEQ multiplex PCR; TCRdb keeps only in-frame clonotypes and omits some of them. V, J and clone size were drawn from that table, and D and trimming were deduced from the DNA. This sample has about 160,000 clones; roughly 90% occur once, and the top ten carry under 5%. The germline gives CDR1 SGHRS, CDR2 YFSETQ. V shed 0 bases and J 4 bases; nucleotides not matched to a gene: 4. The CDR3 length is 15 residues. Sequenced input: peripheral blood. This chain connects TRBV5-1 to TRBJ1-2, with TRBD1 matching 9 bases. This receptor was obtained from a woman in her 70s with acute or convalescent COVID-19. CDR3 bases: TGCGCCAGCAGCTTGGATGGACAGGGGAGCTATGGCTACACCTTC. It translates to CASSLDGQGSYGYTF.